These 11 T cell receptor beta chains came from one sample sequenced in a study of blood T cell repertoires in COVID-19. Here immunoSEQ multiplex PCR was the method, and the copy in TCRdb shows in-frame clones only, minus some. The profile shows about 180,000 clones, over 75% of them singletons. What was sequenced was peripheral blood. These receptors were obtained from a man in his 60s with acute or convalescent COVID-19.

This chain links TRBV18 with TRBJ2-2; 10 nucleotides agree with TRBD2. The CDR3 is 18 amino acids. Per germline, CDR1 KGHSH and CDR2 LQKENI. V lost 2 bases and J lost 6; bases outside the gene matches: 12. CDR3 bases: TGTGCCAGCTCACCATTTCAGCGGGAGGGCCCCTATGCCGGGGAGCTGTTTTTT. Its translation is CASSPFQREGPYAGELFF.

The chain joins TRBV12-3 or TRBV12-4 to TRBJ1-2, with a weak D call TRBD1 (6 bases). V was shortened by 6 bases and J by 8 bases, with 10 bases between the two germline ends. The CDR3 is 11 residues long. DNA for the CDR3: TGTGCCAGCAGGCACAGGGAAGGCTACACCTTC. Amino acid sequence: CASRHREGYTF.

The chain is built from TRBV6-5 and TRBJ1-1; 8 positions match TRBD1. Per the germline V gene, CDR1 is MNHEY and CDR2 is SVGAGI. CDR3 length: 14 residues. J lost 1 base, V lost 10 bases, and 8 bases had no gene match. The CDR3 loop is CATQGASGNTEAFF. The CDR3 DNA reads TGTGCCACCCAGGGGGCCTCGGGGAACACTGAAGCTTTCTTT.

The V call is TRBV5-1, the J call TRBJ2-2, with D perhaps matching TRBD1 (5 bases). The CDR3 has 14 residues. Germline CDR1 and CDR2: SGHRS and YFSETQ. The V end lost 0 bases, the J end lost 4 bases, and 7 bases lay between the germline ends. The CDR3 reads CASSLGQSTGELFF. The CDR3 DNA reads TGCGCCAGCAGCTTGGGACAGTCCACCGGGGAGCTGTTTTTT.

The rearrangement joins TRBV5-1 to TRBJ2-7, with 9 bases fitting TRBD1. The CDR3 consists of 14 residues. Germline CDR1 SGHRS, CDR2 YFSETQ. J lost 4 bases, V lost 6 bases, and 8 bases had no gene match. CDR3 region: CASTPGTGMYEQYF. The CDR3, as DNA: TGCGCCAGCACTCCCGGGACAGGGATGTACGAGCAGTACTTC.

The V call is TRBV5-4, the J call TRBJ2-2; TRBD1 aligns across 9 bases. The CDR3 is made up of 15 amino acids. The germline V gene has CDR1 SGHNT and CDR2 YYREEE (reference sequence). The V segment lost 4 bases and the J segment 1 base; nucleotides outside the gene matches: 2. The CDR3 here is CASSPGQGNTGELFF. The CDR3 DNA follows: TGTGCCAGCAGCCCGGGACAGGGGAACACCGGGGAGCTGTTTTTT.

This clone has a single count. In nucleotides, the CDR3 is TGTGCCAGCAGCTTAGGACTAGCGGGAGTAAGCGAGCAGTACTTC. Translating it yields CASSLGLAGVSEQYF. The chain joins TRBV7-2 to TRBJ2-7; 12 bases match TRBD2. V lost 1 base, J lost 6 bases, and 4 bases stayed unmatched. CDR3 length equals 15 residues. Per germline, CDR1 SGHTA and CDR2 FQGNSA. Looking up the rest from reference TRBV7-2 and TRBJ2-7 gives the full variable domain: GAGVSQSPSNKVTEKGKDVELRCDPISGHTALYWYRQSLGQGLEFLIYFQGNSAPDKSGLPSDRFSAERTGGSVSTLTIQRTQQEDSAVYLCASSLGLAGVSEQYFGPGTRLTVT.

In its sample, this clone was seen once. The CDR3: CASSQDRIGTSYGYTF. In DNA form, the CDR3 reads TGTGCCAGCAGCCAAGATAGAATAGGGACTTCCTATGGCTACACCTTC. This chain connects TRBV3-1 (or the pseudogene TRBV3-2) to TRBJ1-2; D might be TRBD1 (5 bases). V was trimmed by 0 bases and J by 4 bases, leaving 15 bases between them. The CDR3 extends over 16 amino acids. Germline-derived CDR1 and CDR2 are LGHDT and YNNKEL (reference sequence).

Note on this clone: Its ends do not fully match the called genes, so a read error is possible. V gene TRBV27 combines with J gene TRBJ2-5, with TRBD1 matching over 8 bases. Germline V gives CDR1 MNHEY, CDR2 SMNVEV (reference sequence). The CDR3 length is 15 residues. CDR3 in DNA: TGTGCCAGCAGCCGTCCAGGGGGCGGACAAGGGACCCAGTACTTC. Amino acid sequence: CASSRPGGGQGTQYF.

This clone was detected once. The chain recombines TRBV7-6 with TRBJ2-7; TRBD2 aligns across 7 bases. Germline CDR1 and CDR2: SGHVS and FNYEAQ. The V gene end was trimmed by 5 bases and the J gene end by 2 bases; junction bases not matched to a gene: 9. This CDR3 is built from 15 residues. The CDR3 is CASSVSSGPTYEQYF. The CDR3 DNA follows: TGTGCCAGCAGCGTTTCTAGCGGACCGACCTACGAGCAGTACTTC.

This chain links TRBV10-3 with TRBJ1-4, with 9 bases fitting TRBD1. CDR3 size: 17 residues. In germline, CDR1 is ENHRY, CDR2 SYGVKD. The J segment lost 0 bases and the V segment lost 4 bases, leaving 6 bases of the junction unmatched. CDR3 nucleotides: TGTGCCATCAGTGGACAGGGGGGTAGTGCAACTAATGAAAAACTGTTTTTT. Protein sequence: CAISGQGGSATNEKLFF.